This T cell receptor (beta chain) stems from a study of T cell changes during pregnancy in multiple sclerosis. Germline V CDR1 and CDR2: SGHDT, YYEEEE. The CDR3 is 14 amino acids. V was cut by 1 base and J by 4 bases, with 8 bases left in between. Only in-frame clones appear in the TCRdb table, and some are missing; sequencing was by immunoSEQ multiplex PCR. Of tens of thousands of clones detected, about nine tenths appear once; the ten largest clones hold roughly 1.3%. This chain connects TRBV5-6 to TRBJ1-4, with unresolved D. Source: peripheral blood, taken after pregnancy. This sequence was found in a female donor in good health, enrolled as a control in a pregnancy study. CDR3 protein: CASSLRRRNEKLFF. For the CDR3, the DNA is TGTGCCAGCAGCTTGAGGAGGCGTAATGAAAAACTGTTTTTT.